A selection of T cell receptor beta chains follows, all from one sample in a study of early T cells in non-severe SARS-CoV-2 infection. Via MiXCR, TCRdb re-called the 5' RACE reads, giving one row per CDR3 protein. The table lists 75,000 to 100,000 distinct CDR3 sequences, approximately 17% of them singletons. The sequenced sample was whole blood. The receptors shown here come from an adult who was a healthcare worker with PCR-confirmed SARS-CoV-2 infection or an uninfected control (not recorded which). The CDR3 runs from the conserved cysteine through the conserved F or W. A D gene is named only where the DNA matches it firmly. The size entry is marked missing in some rows and otherwise reads once, few, many or a size class.

j_gene,abundance,v_gene,len,d_gene,CDR3nt,CDR3aa
TRBJ2-7,many,TRBV29-1,14,TRBD2,TGCAGCGTTGAAGGGTCTAGCGGGGCCTACGAGCAGTACTTC,CSVEGSSGAYEQYF
TRBJ2-3,NA,TRBV7-2,13,NA,TGTGCCAGCAGAGATAGGGGGTCAGATACGCAGTATTTT,CASRDRGSDTQYF
TRBJ2-2,many,TRBV7-2,16,NA,TGTGCCAGCAGAGCTGCTCCGATGGGGTCCACCGGGGAGCTGTTTTTT,CASRAAPMGSTGELFF
TRBJ2-1,few,TRBV7-6,18,TRBD2,TGTGCCAGCAGCTCCCAACCCACGACTAGCAGGTGGGACAATGAGCAGTTCTTC,CASSSQPTTSRWDNEQFF
TRBJ2-5,few,TRBV12-3/TRBV12-4,14,NA,TGTGCCAGCAGTTTCTCCGGAGACGAAGAGACCCAGTACTTC,CASSFSGDEETQYF
TRBJ1-5,few,TRBV30,13,NA,TGTGCCTGGACGACACAGTCCAATCAGCCCCAGCATTTT,CAWTTQSNQPQHF
TRBJ2-1,NA,TRBV20-1,17,TRBD2,TGCAGTGCTGGGGGACTAGCGGGAGAAGGGTCCTACAATGAGCAGTTCTTC,CSAGGLAGEGSYNEQFF
TRBJ1-5,NA,TRBV7-2,15,NA,TGTGCCAGCAGCCCAACCAACGGGCTTAATCAGCCCCAGCATTTT,CASSPTNGLNQPQHF
TRBJ2-2,NA,TRBV25-1,16,TRBD2,TGTGCCAGCAGTCGGGCGGGACTAATCGGCACCGGGGAGCTGTTTTTT,CASSRAGLIGTGELFF
TRBJ1-6,few,TRBV28,18,TRBD1,TGTGCCAGCAGTCCATTGCCCAACCGACAGGGTTTTAATTCACCCCTCCACTTT,CASSPLPNRQGFNSPLHF
TRBJ2-7,few,TRBV11-2,12,NA,TGTGCCAGCAGCTTAGATCACAGGGAGCAGTACTTC,CASSLDHREQYF
TRBJ1-1,few,TRBV29-1,12,TRBD1,TGCAGCGTTATGGACAGGGACACTGAAGCTTTCTTT,CSVMDRDTEAFF
TRBJ1-2,NA,TRBV5-1,16,TRBD1,TGCGCCAGCAGCTGGACGATCGGGACAGGGGGGAGCGGCTACACCTTC,CASSWTIGTGGSGYTF
TRBJ1-1,NA,TRBV28,17,NA,TGTGCCAGCAGTTACCCCGTCGGTTTGCTATCGAACACTGAAGCTTTCTTT,CASSYPVGLLSNTEAFF
TRBJ2-1,many,TRBV5-1,15,TRBD2,TGCGCCAGCAGCTTTAGCGGGGGTGCCTACAATGAGCAGTTCTTC,CASSFSGGAYNEQFF
TRBJ1-2,NA,TRBV28,17,NA,TGTGCCAGCAGTTTATGGCATGGGGGGATTGCTAACTATGGCTACACCTTC,CASSLWHGGIANYGYTF
TRBJ2-4,NA,TRBV7-9,15,NA,TGTGCCAGCAGCTTAACGGAGTCTGGAACGCACATTCAGTACTTC,CASSLTESGTHIQYF
TRBJ2-3,few,TRBV20-1,16,NA,TGCAGTGCTAGAGATCTTGGGAGCACTAGCACAGATACGCAGTATTTT,CSARDLGSTSTDTQYF
TRBJ1-1,NA,TRBV12-5,14,NA,TGTGCTAGTGGGGACACGTTCATGAACACTGAAGCTTTCTTT,CASGDTFMNTEAFF
TRBJ1-5,few,TRBV19,15,NA,TGTGCCAGTAGTATGTCTGGGCAGGCGAATCAGCCCCAGCATTTT,CASSMSGQANQPQHF
TRBJ2-3,many,TRBV5-1,15,NA,TGCGCCAGCAGCAGCCGGGACTCCAGAACAGATACGCAGTATTTT,CASSSRDSRTDTQYF
TRBJ2-5,NA,TRBV11-2,15,TRBD2,TGTGCCAGCAGCTTAGGGCTAGCGGGGCAGGAGACCCAGTACTTC,CASSLGLAGQETQYF
TRBJ1-5,NA,TRBV18,15,NA,TGTGCCAGCTCAATGGGAAGCAGTAGCAATCAGCCCCAGCATTTT,CASSMGSSSNQPQHF
TRBJ1-3,many,TRBV12-3/TRBV12-4,15,NA,TGTGCCAGCAGTCGGACAGCCTTCTCTGGAAACACCATATATTTT,CASSRTAFSGNTIYF
TRBJ1-2,few,TRBV29-1,11,NA,TGCAGCGTAAGAGGGATCTATGGCTACACCTTC,CSVRGIYGYTF
TRBJ2-7,few,TRBV28,15,TRBD1,TGTGCCAGCGGATTCCACCGGGACAGGGGGATCGAGCAGTACTTC,CASGFHRDRGIEQYF
TRBJ2-1,many,TRBV20-1,11,NA,TGCAGTGCTAGAGTACTTCGTGAGCAGTTCTTC,CSARVLREQFF
TRBJ2-2,few,TRBV19,15,TRBD2,TGTGCCAGTAGTAGACTAGCGACGAACACCGGGGAGCTGTTTTTT,CASSRLATNTGELFF
TRBJ1-2,NA,TRBV9,14,NA,TGTGCCAGCAGCGTAGCTGGCAGGGGAATGAGCTACACCTTC,CASSVAGRGMSYTF
TRBJ2-7,few,TRBV24-1,13,NA,TGTGCCACCAGTGAACCCGACAGCTACGAGCAGTACTTC,CATSEPDSYEQYF
TRBJ2-1,few,TRBV7-9,19,NA,TGTGCCAGCAGCTTCCCCGTACAGGGGGGGACGCCTTCCAACAATGAGCAGTTCTTC,CASSFPVQGGTPSNNEQFF
TRBJ2-3,few,TRBV20-1,18,NA,TGCAGTGCTAGAGATCCCACCATTAGCGGAGTGGACACAGATACGCAGTATTTT,CSARDPTISGVDTDTQYF
TRBJ1-5,NA,TRBV3-1,13,TRBD1,TGTGCCAGCAGCTACAGGGGGGGTCAGCCCCAGCATTTT,CASSYRGGQPQHF
TRBJ2-7,NA,TRBV3-2,16,NA,TGTGCCAGCAGCCAAGGCCCGGGACAGGGTTCCTACGAGCAGTACTTC,CASSQGPGQGSYEQYF
TRBJ2-7,NA,TRBV7-8,16,TRBD2,TGTGCCAGCAGCCCAACAGCGGGGTTCGGGGATTACGAGCAGTACTTC,CASSPTAGFGDYEQYF